This T cell receptor (beta chain) was identified in a study of immune cell composition in non-small cell lung cancer. The junction had 9 bases not matched to a gene; V was cut back by 5 bases and J by 3 bases. The CDR3 loop spans 15 amino acids. The germline CDR1 and CDR2 sequences are MNHEY and SVGAGI. Data came from immunoSEQ multiplex PCR; TCRdb stores just in-frame clones and leaves some out. Of thousands of clones in the sample, roughly four fifths were seen once. This clone was found once. Normal lung sampling was at least 3 cm from the tumour, as distant as possible. The sequenced sample consisted of non-adjacent lung tissue. The clonotype comes from a human donor with non-small cell lung cancer. The V gene is TRBV6-5, the J gene TRBJ2-5; 7 nucleotides agree with TRBD2. This CDR3 reads CASSPSGLYEETQYF. The CDR3 DNA sequence: TGTGCCAGCAGTCCGTCGGGACTATACGAAGAGACCCAGTACTTC.